A selection of T cell receptor beta chains follows, all from one sample in a study of T cell responses to AZD1222 COVID-19 vaccine. Some clones are missing from TCRdb's copy, which holds only in-frame ones; the method was immunoSEQ multiplex PCR. The sample lists more than 95,000 clones, 88% occurring once. Sequenced material: peripheral blood, taken on day 0 of AZD1222 vaccination. These receptors were taken from an adult in good health. CDR3s include the opening cysteine and the closing phenylalanine or tryptophan. A D gene is named only where the DNA matches it firmly. Size values are once, few and many counts, or a class for expanded clones, and some rows have none.

cdr3_aa cdr3_nt j_call d_call v_call clone_size
CASIGAGANNGELFF TGTGCCAGTATTGGGGCGGGTGCAAATAACGGGGAGCTGTTTTTT TRBJ2-2 NA TRBV19 NA
CASSPQGLQETQYF TGTGCCAGCAGCCCACAGGGGCTCCAAGAGACCCAGTACTTC TRBJ2-5 TRBD1 TRBV7-9 NA
CASSLDSRGYYGYTF TGTGCCAGCAGCTTAGATAGTCGGGGCTACTATGGCTACACCTTC TRBJ1-2 NA TRBV11-2 NA
CASSPAGKLTYEQYF TGTGCCAGCAGCCCAGCGGGAAAGTTAACCTACGAGCAGTACTTC TRBJ2-7 TRBD2 TRBV3-1/TRBV3-2 NA
CASSQEAREVRGNTIYF TGTGCCAGCAGCCAAGAAGCCAGGGAGGTGCGGGGAAACACCATATATTTT TRBJ1-3 NA TRBV3-1/TRBV3-2 NA
CASSLLRGLRQDTGELFF TGTGCCAGCAGCTTACTCAGGGGGCTTCGCCAGGACACCGGGGAGCTGTTTTTT TRBJ2-2 TRBD1 TRBV7-9 NA
CASSGEGETQYF TGTGCCAGCAGCGGAGAGGGGGAGACCCAGTACTTC TRBJ2-5 NA TRBV2 NA
CASSISQSSNQPQHF TGTGCCAGTAGTATCTCGCAGAGTAGCAATCAGCCCCAGCATTTT TRBJ1-5 NA TRBV19 once
CATSRTHYGTGFQETQYF TGTGCCACCAGCAGGACCCACTATGGGACAGGGTTTCAAGAGACCCAGTACTTC TRBJ2-5 TRBD1 TRBV15 NA
CASSLTGGLNEKLFF TGTGCCAGCAGCCTTACGGGGGGCCTTAATGAAAAACTGTTTTTT TRBJ1-4 NA TRBV5-4 once
CASSEAKSKVYTGELFF TGTGCCAGCAGTGAAGCCAAAAGCAAGGTTTACACCGGGGAGCTGTTTTTT TRBJ2-2 NA TRBV6-1 NA
CASSLTVSGNTIYF TGTGCCAGCAGTTTGACAGTCTCTGGAAACACCATATATTTT TRBJ1-3 NA TRBV6-5 NA
CASSNLAGGGQYF TGTGCCAGTAGTAATCTAGCGGGAGGCGGGCAGTATTTT TRBJ2-3 TRBD2 TRBV19 few
CASRAGSQSSYEQYF TGTGCCAGCAGGGCAGGTAGTCAATCCTCCTACGAGCAGTACTTC TRBJ2-7 NA TRBV3-1/TRBV3-2 NA
CASSVVVGRPEAFF TGTGCCAGCAGCGTAGTGGTGGGAAGGCCTGAAGCTTTCTTT TRBJ1-1 NA TRBV9 NA
CASSLALGGAYGYTF TGTGCCAGCAGCTTAGCGTTGGGGGGCGCTTATGGCTACACCTTC TRBJ1-2 NA TRBV7-8 NA
CAISESPPGLAGNSYEQYF TGTGCCATCAGTGAGTCCCCGCCGGGACTAGCGGGTAACTCCTACGAGCAGTACTTC TRBJ2-7 TRBD2 TRBV10-3 NA